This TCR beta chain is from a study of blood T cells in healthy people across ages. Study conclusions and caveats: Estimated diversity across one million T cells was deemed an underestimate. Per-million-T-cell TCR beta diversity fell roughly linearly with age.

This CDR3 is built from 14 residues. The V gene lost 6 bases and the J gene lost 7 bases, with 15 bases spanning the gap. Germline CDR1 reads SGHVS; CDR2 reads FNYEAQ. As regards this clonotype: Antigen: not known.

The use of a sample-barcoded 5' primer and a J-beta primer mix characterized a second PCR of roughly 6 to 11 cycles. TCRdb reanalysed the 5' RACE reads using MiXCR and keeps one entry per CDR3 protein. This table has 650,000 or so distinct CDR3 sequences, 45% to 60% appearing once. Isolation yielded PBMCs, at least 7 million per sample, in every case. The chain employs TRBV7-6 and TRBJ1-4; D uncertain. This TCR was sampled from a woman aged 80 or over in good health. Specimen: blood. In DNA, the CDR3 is TGTGCCAGCAGGTCTGTTGGCGCGGGTGAAAAACTGTTTTTT. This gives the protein CASRSVGAGEKLFF.